Below, 2 T cell receptor beta chains from the same sample are listed, as sequenced in a study of cytomegalovirus exposure and HLA in healthy donors (dated by TCRdb to about 2017). The library came from the immunoSEQ multiplex PCR assay. The multiplex PCR relied on a mix of 60 forward primers for TCR Vbeta segments and 13 reverse primers for TCR Jbeta segments. This is the immuneACCESS table as TCRdb keeps it, with only in-frame sequences that have V and J called. A part of the clones is gone; compared with another copy, unresolved V genes explain less than half, and the rest is unexplained. Within this sample are fewer than 150,000 clones, with more than 60% of them counted one time only. Together, the top ten hold around 3.7% of the sample. The sequenced material came from PBMCs. These receptors all stem from a woman aged 40 to 50 in good health and CMV-seronegative.

This clone has only a few counts. This chain links TRBV4-2 with TRBJ2-3; 11 nucleotides line up with TRBD2. V trimming: 4 bases; J trimming: 0 bases; junction bases outside the gene matches: 12. CDR3 length: 19 amino acids. Germline V lookup: CDR1 LGHNA, CDR2 YNFKEQ. The CDR3 is CASSLQFPLAGGSTDTQYF. In DNA form, the CDR3 reads TGTGCCAGCAGCCTTCAATTCCCTTTAGCGGGGGGGAGCACAGATACGCAGTATTTT.

This clone was counted a single time. The chain links TRBV5-5 to TRBJ2-2; 7 nucleotides match TRBD1. In germline, CDR1 is SGHKS, CDR2 YYEKEE (reference sequence). This CDR3 has 17 residues. Trimming took 2 bases from V and 5 from J; bases not matched to a gene: 12. In nucleotides, the CDR3 is TGTGCCAGCAGCTTAATTCCCCCAACAGGGGCAACCGGGGAGCTGTTTTTT. This gives the protein CASSLIPPTGATGELFF.